This T cell receptor beta chain was sequenced in a study of early T cells in non-severe SARS-CoV-2 infection. Study-wide context: Sequencing was performed on bulk RNA from unsorted whole blood, leaving chains unpaired.

A few counts support this clonotype. Its antigen remains unidentified. General study findings and limits: Anti-spike CD8 specificities were favored by VDJdb matching, whose results missed private and CD4 specificities.

V shed 1 base, J shed 8 bases, and the junction held 7 bases outside the gene matches. The CDR3 sequence is 15 residues long. Germline assignment: CDR1 LGHDT and CDR2 YNNKEL (reference sequence). The library protocol tagged individual cDNA molecules with unique molecular identifiers. TCRdb used MiXCR to reprocess the 5' RACE reads, holding one entry per CDR3 protein. The sample contains tens of thousands of distinct CDR3 sequences, 20% of which appear only once. Sequencing used whole blood, obtained at baseline. The chain is built from TRBV3-1 and TRBJ1-2; 10 bases match TRBD1. This sequence was found in an adult who was a healthcare worker with PCR-confirmed SARS-CoV-2 infection or an uninfected control (not recorded which). The CDR3: CASSQATGGQGGYTF. Here the CDR3 DNA reads TGTGCCAGCAGCCAAGCGACAGGGGGCCAAGGAGGCTACACCTTC.